This T cell receptor beta chain was recorded in a study of T cell responses to AZD1222 COVID-19 vaccine. Comments on this clone: Its target is not known.

The assay was immunoSEQ multiplex PCR, and TCRdb's table has in-frame clones only and misses some. The table records 50,000 or so clones, about 91% of them present only once. Unmatched junction bases numbered 8, after V lost 6 bases and J lost 4 bases. CDR3 length: 15 amino acids. Germline CDR1 and CDR2: SGHDN and FVKESK. Findings of the study overall: Recipients of AZD1222 seropositive at baseline numbered only 5 to 7.

This rearrangement joins TRBV14 to TRBJ2-7; TRBD2 matches at 11 bases. The receptor's source is an adult who received the AZD1222 COVID-19 vaccine. Sequenced material: peripheral blood, taken 28 days after the second AZD1222 dose. As DNA, the CDR3 is TGTGCCAGCAGTTACACTAGCGGGAGAGGATACGAGCAGTACTTC. Its protein product is CASSYTSGRGYEQYF.